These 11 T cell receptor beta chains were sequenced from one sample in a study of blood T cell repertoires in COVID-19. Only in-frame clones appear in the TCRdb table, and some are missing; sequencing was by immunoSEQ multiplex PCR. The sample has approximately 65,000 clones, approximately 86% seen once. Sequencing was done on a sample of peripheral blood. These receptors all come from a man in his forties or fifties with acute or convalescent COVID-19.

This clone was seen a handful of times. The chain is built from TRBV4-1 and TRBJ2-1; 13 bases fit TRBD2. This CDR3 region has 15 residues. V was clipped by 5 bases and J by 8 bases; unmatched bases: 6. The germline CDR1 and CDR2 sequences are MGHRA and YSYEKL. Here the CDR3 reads CASSLTGTSGDEQFF. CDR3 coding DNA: TGCGCCAGCAGCTTAACCGGGACTAGCGGGGATGAGCAGTTCTTC.

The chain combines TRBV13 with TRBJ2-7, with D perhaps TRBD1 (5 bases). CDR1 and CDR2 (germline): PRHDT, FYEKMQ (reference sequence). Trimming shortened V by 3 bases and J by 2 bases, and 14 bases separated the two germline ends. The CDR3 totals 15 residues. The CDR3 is CASSFLTGATYEQYF. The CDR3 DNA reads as TGTGCCAGCAGCTTTCTAACAGGAGCTACCTACGAGCAGTACTTC.

DNA for the CDR3: TGTGCCAGCAGCTACCGGACAGGGAGGGAGACCCAGTACTTC. It is translated as CASSYRTGRETQYF. The chain carries TRBV11-3 and TRBJ2-5; 8 bases align to TRBD1. Germline loops: CDR1 SGHNT, CDR2 YENEEA. The CDR3 sequence is 14 residues long. With 4 bases clipped from V and 5 bases from J, the junction kept 6 bases outside the gene matches.

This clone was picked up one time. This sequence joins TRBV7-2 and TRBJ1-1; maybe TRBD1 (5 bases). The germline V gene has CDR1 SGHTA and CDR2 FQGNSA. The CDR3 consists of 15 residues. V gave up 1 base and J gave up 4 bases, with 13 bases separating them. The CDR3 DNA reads TGTGCCAGCAGCTTAGGGGCCTTCGGGGGCACTGAAGCTTTCTTT. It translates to CASSLGAFGGTEAFF.

The CDR3 nucleotides are TGTGCCACCAGTGATAATCATGACAGGGGTAATGGCTACACCTTC. Protein: CATSDNHDRGNGYTF. The chain is built from TRBV24-1 and TRBJ1-2; TRBD1 matches at 8 bases. J was trimmed by 6 bases and V by 3 bases; bases with no gene match: 8. The CDR3 is 15 residues long. Germline values: CDR1 KGHDR, CDR2 SFDVKD.

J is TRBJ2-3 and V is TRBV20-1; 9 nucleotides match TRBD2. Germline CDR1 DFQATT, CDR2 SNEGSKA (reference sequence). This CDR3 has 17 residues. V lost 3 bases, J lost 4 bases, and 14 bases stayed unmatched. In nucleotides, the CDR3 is TGCAGTGCTAGTCTCGCGGGGGGGCCGACTTCCGCAGATACGCAGTATTTT. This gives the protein CSASLAGGPTSADTQYF.

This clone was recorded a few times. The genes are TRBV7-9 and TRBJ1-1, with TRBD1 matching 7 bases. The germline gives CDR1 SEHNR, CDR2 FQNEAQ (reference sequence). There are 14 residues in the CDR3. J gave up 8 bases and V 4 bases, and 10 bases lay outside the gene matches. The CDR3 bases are TGTGCCAGCAGCTCCACAGGGGCCTCTCCGGAAGCTTTCTTT. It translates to CASSSTGASPEAFF.

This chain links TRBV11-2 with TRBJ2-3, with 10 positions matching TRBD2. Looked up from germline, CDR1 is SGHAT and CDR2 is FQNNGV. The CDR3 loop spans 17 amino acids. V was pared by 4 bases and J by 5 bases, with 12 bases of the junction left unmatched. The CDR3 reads CASSSRGLAGAGDTQYF. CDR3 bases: TGTGCCAGCAGCTCGAGGGGGCTAGCGGGGGCGGGAGATACGCAGTATTTT.

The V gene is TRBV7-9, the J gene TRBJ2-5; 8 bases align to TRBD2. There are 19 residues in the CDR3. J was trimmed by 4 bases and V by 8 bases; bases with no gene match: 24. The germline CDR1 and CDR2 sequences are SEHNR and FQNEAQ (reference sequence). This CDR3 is CASRVGPGDSGVGVETQYF. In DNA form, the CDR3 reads TGTGCCAGCCGGGTAGGGCCCGGGGATAGCGGGGTGGGGGTAGAGACCCAGTACTTC.

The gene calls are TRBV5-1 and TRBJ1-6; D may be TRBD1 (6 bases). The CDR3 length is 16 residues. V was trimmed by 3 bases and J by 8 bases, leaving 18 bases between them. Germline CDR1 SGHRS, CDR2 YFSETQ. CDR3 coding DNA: TGCGCCAGCAGCTCGGGGGGCCGCGCGAACGATTCACCCCTCCACTTT. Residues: CASSSGGRANDSPLHF.

The CDR3 DNA reads TGTGCCAGCAGGACAGGGGGTGATAGGTACGAGCAGTACTTC. Translated, it gives CASRTGGDRYEQYF. This chain links TRBV6-5 with TRBJ2-7; 9 positions match TRBD1. Germline values: CDR1 MNHEY, CDR2 SVGAGI. V shed 6 bases, J shed 4 bases, and the junction held 7 bases outside the gene matches. The CDR3 runs 14 residues.